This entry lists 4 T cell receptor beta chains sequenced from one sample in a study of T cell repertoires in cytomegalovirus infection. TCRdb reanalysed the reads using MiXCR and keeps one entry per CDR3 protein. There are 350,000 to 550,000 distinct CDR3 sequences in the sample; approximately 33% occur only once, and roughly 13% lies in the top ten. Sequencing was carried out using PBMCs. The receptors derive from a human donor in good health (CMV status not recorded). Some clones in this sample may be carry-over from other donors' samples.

Here the CDR3 reads CASSSQRGGQETQYF. The DNA for the CDR3 is TGTGCCAGCAGTTCCCAGCGGGGGGGGCAAGAGACCCAGTACTTC. The V and J genes are TRBV6-6 and TRBJ2-5; 10 bases line up with TRBD2. Trimming removed 4 bases from V and 2 bases from J; junction bases left unmatched: 4. The germline gives CDR1 MNHNY, CDR2 SVGAGI (reference sequence). The CDR3 length is 15 residues.

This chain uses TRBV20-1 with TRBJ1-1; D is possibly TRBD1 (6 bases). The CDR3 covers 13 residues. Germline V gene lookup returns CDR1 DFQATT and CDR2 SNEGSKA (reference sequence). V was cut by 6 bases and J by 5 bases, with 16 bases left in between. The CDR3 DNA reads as TGCAGTGCCCCTCTAGAGGGGGGGACTGAAGCTTTCTTT. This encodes CSAPLEGGTEAFF.

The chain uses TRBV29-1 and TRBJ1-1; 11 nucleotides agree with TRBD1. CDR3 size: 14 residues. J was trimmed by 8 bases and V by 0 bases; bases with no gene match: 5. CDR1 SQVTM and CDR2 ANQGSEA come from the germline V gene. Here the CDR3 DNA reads TGCAGCGTTGAAGATCAGGACAGGGGGCGGGAAGCTTTCTTT. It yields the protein CSVEDQDRGREAFF.

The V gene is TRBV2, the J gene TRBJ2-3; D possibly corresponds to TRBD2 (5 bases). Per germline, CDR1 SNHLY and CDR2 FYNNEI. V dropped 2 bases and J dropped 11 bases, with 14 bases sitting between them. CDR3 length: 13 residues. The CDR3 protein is CASSENRGFGQYF. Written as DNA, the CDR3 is TGTGCCAGCAGTGAAAATCGGGGTTTCGGGCAGTATTTT.